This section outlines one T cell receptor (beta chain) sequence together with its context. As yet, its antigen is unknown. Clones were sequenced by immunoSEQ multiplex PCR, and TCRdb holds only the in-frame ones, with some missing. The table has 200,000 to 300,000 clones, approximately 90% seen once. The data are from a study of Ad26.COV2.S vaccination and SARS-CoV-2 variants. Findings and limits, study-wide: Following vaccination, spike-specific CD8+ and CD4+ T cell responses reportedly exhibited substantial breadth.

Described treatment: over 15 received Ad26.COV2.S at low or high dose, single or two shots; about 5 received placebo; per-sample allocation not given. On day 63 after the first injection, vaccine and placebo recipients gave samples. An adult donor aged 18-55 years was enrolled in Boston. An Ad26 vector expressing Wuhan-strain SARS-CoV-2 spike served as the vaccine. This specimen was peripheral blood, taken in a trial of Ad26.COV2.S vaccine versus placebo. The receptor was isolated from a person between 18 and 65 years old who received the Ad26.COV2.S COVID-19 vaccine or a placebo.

CDR3 bases: TGTGCCAGCAGTTTAAATTTCCTCTATGGCTACACCTTC. This encodes CASSLNFLYGYTF. The chain joins TRBV12-3 or TRBV12-4 to TRBJ1-2; D is ambiguous. This CDR3 spans 13 amino acids. V lost 2 bases, J lost 4 bases, and 8 bases lay in between.